A single sample gave rise to the 17 T cell receptor beta chains below, sequenced in a study of response to subunit inactivated influenza vaccine. One entry per CDR3 protein results from TCRdb running MiXCR on the RT-PCR reads. The sample lists around 580,000 distinct CDR3 sequences, around 15% occurring once. The material was PBMCs from blood, obtained about 12 days after vaccination. These receptors originate from a man in his forties or fifties who received an inactivated influenza vaccine.

The CDR3 DNA follows: TGCAGTGAAGGGGGGGGGAACACTGAAGCTTTCTTT. This sequence encodes CSEGGGNTEAFF. The chain uses TRBV20-1 and TRBJ1-1; D perhaps matches TRBD1 (6 bases). The CDR3 has 12 residues. Looked up from germline, CDR1 is DFQATT and CDR2 is SNEGSKA (reference sequence). Trimming stripped 7 bases from V and 1 base from J, with 10 bases between.

The sample holds a few counts of this clonotype. This sequence joins TRBV12-3 or TRBV12-4 and TRBJ1-5; TRBD1 aligns across 8 bases. The CDR3 sequence is 16 residues long. The V gene end was trimmed by 6 bases and the J gene end by 2 bases; junction bases not matched to a gene: 9. In nucleotides, the CDR3 is TGTGCCAGCAGCTTGCACAGGGGGTTTGGCAATCAGCCCCAGCATTTT. This encodes CASSLHRGFGNQPQHF.

The chain employs TRBV3-1 and TRBJ2-7; perhaps D is TRBD1 or TRBD2 (6 bases each). Germline lookup yields CDR1 LGHDT and CDR2 YNNKEL (reference sequence). Deletions cut 6 bases from V and 6 bases from J, with 18 bases between. The CDR3 contains 14 residues. CDR3 nucleotides: TGTGCCAGCAGTCTCACAGGGACTGAGACCGAGCAGTACTTC. Amino acids: CASSLTGTETEQYF.

This clonotype was seen many times. The chain combines TRBV9 with TRBJ2-2; 7 bases are a match to TRBD2. Germline CDR1 SGDLS, CDR2 YYNGEE. CDR3 size: 14 residues. Trimming removed 2 bases from V and 3 bases from J; junction bases left unmatched: 1. The CDR3, as DNA: TGTGCCAGCAGCGTGGGAGGGGACACCGGGGAGCTGTTTTTT. Protein sequence: CASSVGGDTGELFF.

This clonotype showed up many times. The J gene is TRBJ2-7, the V gene TRBV12-3 or TRBV12-4, with 7 bases that match TRBD2. CDR3 length: 14 amino acids. V was pared by 6 bases and J by 2 bases, with 7 bases of the junction left unmatched. CDR3 loop: CASSSPGGTYEQYF. The CDR3 nucleotides are TGTGCCAGCAGCTCACCGGGAGGAACCTACGAGCAGTACTTC.

The rearrangement joins TRBV11-2 to TRBJ2-1, with D unresolved. Trimming stripped 4 bases from V and 9 bases from J, with 13 bases between. The CDR3 covers 13 residues. The germline CDR1 and CDR2 sequences are SGHAT and FQNNGV. CDR3 protein: CASSSGFQTEQFF. The CDR3 region has the DNA TGTGCCAGCAGCTCCGGGTTCCAAACTGAGCAGTTCTTC.

This rearrangement joins TRBV6-1 to TRBJ1-1, with 10 nucleotides matching TRBD1. CDR1 MNHNS and CDR2 SASEGT come from the germline V gene. V was pared by 5 bases and J by 1 base, with 4 bases of the junction left unmatched. The length of the CDR3 is 15 residues. The DNA for the CDR3 is TGTGCCAGCAGTACGTGGACAGGGGGGAACACTGAAGCTTTCTTT. It yields the protein CASSTWTGGNTEAFF.

The sample holds a few counts of this clonotype. The rearrangement joins TRBV7-2 to TRBJ1-5; D is uncertain. The CDR3 loop spans 18 amino acids. Germline values: CDR1 SGHTA, CDR2 FQGNSA. The V end was cut by 0 bases, the J end by 0 bases, with 15 bases between. The DNA for the CDR3 is TGTGCCAGCAGCTTAGCTCACGGCCTAAAGGATAGCAATCAGCCCCAGCATTTT. This gives the protein CASSLAHGLKDSNQPQHF.

This clonotype came up a few times. The V call is TRBV2, the J call TRBJ2-7; 7 bases fit TRBD2. The V gene's germline CDR1 is SNHLY and CDR2 FYNNEI. The trim removed 2 bases at V and 6 bases at J, leaving 7 bases unmatched. This CDR3 is 14 amino acids long. Written as DNA, the CDR3 is TGTGCCAGCAGTGAACATGGACTAGTTCGCGAGCAGTACTTC. It codes for CASSEHGLVREQYF.

The chain is built from TRBV12-3 or TRBV12-4 and TRBJ2-2; D remains unclear. This CDR3 is built from 15 residues. V gave up 1 base and J gave up 7 bases, with 13 bases separating them. CDR3 region: CASSLESGVGGELFF. CDR3 sequence (DNA): TGTGCCAGCAGTTTAGAGTCGGGCGTCGGCGGGGAGCTGTTTTTT.

This clonotype was detected only a few times. This chain connects TRBV7-8 to TRBJ1-2; 7 bases are shared with TRBD1. The ends lost 5 bases at V and 6 bases at J; junction bases unmatched: 12. CDR1 and CDR2 (germline): SGHVS, FQNEAQ. This CDR3 contains 15 residues. The CDR3 nucleotides read TGTGCCAGCAGCCCCCGACAGGGCCCCCCTGATGGCTACACCTTC. Its protein is CASSPRQGPPDGYTF. Combining the CDR3 with reference TRBV7-8 and TRBJ1-2 gives the whole variable domain GAGVSQSPRYKVAKRGQDVALRCDPISGHVSLFWYQQALGQGPEFLTYFQNEAQLDKSGLPSDRFFAERPEGSVSTLKIQRTQQEDSAVYLCASSPRQGPPDGYTFGSGTRLTVV.

The rearrangement joins TRBV10-3 to TRBJ2-3; 8 bases map to TRBD2. This CDR3 has 16 amino acids. V was clipped by 6 bases and J by 2 bases; unmatched bases: 10. Per the germline V gene, CDR1 is ENHRY and CDR2 is SYGVKD. The CDR3 coding sequence is TGTGCCATCAGCCCGTGGAGCGGGAGCTACACAGATACGCAGTATTTT. Translating gives CAISPWSGSYTDTQYF.

This chain uses TRBV20-1 with TRBJ1-4, with D unresolved. Per germline, CDR1 DFQATT and CDR2 SNEGSKA (reference sequence). Trimming stripped 4 bases from V and 8 bases from J, with 14 bases between. The CDR3 is 13 amino acids. CDR3 protein: CSANPPWEEKLFF. The DNA for the CDR3 is TGCAGTGCTAATCCCCCCTGGGAAGAAAAACTGTTTTTT.

Ten or more counts support this clonotype. The chain has TRBV3-1 and TRBJ1-5, with TRBD1 matching over 9 bases. This CDR3 has 18 amino acids. Germline CDR1 reads LGHDT; CDR2 reads YNNKEL (reference sequence). Germline trimming cut 3 bases from V and 2 bases from J; bases unmatched to any gene: 11. This CDR3 reads CASSHSPGQGFGNQPQHF. The CDR3 DNA sequence: TGTGCCAGCAGCCATTCACCGGGACAGGGTTTCGGCAATCAGCCCCAGCATTTT.

Ten or more counts support this clonotype. The chain links TRBV5-1 to TRBJ2-7, with D perhaps TRBD2 (6 bases). The CDR3 totals 16 residues. The germline V gene encodes CDR1 SGHRS and CDR2 YFSETQ. Deletions cut 4 bases from V and 5 bases from J, with 22 bases between. Here the CDR3 DNA reads TGCGCCAGCAGCCCAAGGCCCCGGGGGTCTGTCAACGAGCAGTACTTC. It is translated as CASSPRPRGSVNEQYF.

The V call is TRBV2, the J call TRBJ2-7, with D tentatively TRBD1 or TRBD2 (5 bases each). V was shortened by 8 bases and J by 5 bases, with 22 bases between the two germline ends. This CDR3 contains 15 residues. Germline values: CDR1 SNHLY, CDR2 FYNNEI. The CDR3 is CASEGKGKSVDEQYF. The CDR3, as DNA: TGTGCCAGCGAGGGGAAGGGAAAAAGTGTCGACGAGCAGTACTTC.

This clonotype was detected a few times. The chain employs TRBV5-1 and TRBJ2-5; 7 bases line up with TRBD1. V lost 4 bases to trimming and J lost 2 bases; unmatched junction nucleotides: 11. Germline CDR1 SGHRS, CDR2 YFSETQ. The CDR3 runs 16 residues. In nucleotides, the CDR3 is TGCGCCAGCAGCCAATGGACAGGTTCTGGGCAAGAGACCCAGTACTTC. Amino acid sequence: CASSQWTGSGQETQYF.